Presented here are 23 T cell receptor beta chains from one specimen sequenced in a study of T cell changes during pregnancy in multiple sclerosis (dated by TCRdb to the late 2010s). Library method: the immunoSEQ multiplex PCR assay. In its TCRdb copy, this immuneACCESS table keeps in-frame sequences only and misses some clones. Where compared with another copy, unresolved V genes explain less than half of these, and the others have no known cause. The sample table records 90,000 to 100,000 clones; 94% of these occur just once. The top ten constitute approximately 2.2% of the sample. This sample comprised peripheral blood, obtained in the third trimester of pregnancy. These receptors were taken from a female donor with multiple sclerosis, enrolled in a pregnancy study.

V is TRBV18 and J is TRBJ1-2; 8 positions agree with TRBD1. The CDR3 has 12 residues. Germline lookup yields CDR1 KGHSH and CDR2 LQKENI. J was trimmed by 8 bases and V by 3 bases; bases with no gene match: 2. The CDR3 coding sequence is TGTGCCAGCTCACCGACAGGGGAAGGCTACACCTTC. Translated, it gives CASSPTGEGYTF.

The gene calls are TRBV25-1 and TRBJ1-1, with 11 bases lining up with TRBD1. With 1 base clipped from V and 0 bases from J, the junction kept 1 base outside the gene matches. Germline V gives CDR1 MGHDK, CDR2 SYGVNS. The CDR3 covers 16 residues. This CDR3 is CASSEWDRGVNTEAFF. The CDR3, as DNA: TGTGCCAGCAGTGAATGGGACAGGGGGGTGAACACTGAAGCTTTCTTT.

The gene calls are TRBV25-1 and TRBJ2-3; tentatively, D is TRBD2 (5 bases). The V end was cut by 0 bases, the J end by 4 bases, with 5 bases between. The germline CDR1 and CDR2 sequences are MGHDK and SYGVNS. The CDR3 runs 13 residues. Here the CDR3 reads CASSEYGADTQYF. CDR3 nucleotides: TGTGCCAGCAGTGAATACGGGGCAGATACGCAGTATTTT.

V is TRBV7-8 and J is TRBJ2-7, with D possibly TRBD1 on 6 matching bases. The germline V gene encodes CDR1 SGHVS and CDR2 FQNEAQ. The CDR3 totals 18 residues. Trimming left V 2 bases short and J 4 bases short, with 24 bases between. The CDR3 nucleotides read TGTGCCAGCAGCTTATGGGGCAAACAGGGCCACCCTCTATACGAGCAGTACTTC. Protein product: CASSLWGKQGHPLYEQYF.

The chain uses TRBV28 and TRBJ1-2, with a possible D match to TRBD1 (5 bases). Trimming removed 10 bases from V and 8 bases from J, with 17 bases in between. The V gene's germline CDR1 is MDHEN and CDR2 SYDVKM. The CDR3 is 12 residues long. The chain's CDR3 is CATDQGPGGYTF. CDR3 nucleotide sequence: TGTGCCACCGATCAGGGTCCGGGCGGCTACACCTTC.

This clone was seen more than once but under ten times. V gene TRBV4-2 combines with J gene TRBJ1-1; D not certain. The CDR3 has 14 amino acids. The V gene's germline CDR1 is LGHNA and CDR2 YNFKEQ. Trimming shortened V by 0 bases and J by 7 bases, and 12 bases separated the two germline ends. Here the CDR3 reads CASSQDLERVEAFF. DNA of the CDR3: TGTGCCAGCAGCCAAGATCTCGAACGGGTTGAAGCTTTCTTT.

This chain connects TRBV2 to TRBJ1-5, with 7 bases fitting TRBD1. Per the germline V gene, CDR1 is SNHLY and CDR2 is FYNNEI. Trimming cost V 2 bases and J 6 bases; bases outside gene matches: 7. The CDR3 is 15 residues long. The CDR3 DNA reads TGTGCCAGCAGTGAATTGGACAGGTCCAGTCAGCCCCAGCATTTT. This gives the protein CASSELDRSSQPQHF.

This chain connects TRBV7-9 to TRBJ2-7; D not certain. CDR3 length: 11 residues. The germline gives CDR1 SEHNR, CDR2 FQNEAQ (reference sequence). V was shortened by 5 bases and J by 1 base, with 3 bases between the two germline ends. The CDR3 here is CASSLSYEQYF. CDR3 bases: TGTGCCAGCAGCCTTTCCTACGAGCAGTACTTC.

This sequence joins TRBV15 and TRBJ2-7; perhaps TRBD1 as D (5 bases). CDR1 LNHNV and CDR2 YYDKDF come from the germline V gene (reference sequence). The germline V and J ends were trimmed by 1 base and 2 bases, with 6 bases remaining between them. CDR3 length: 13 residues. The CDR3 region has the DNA TGTGCCACCAGCAGAGGACAGACCTACGAGCAGTACTTC. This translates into CATSRGQTYEQYF.

CDR3 in DNA: TGTGCCAGCAGTGAAGCGGGAGTCGAGACCCAGTACTTC. Translation gives CASSEAGVETQYF. This rearrangement joins TRBV28 to TRBJ2-5, with 8 bases identical to TRBD2. V trimming: 5 bases; J trimming: 5 bases; junction bases outside the gene matches: 4. The CDR3 is 13 amino acids. From germline, CDR1 is MDHEN and CDR2 SYDVKM.

The CDR3 reads CASSPQGNEQFF. DNA of the CDR3: TGTGCCAGCAGTCCTCAGGGGAATGAGCAGTTCTTC. The chain joins TRBV27 to TRBJ2-1; maybe TRBD1 (6 bases). Germline CDR1 is MNHEY and CDR2 is SMNVEV (reference sequence). The CDR3 runs 12 residues. V lost 5 bases and J lost 7, with 9 bases in between.

The CDR3 sequence is CASSVRGGGYTF. CDR3 nucleotides: TGTGCCAGCAGCGTTAGGGGCGGTGGCTACACCTTC. The J gene is TRBJ1-2, the V gene TRBV9; tentatively, D is TRBD1 (5 bases). Germline V lookup: CDR1 SGDLS, CDR2 YYNGEE. The CDR3 has 12 residues. V was clipped by 2 bases and J by 7 bases, with 9 bases between them.

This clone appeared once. The CDR3 DNA reads as TGTGCCAGCCGGGACTACTACGAGCAGTACTTC. It encodes CASRDYYEQYF. The V and J genes are TRBV6-1 and TRBJ2-7; TRBD2 agrees at 7 bases. The CDR3 totals 11 residues. V shed 8 bases, J shed 3 bases, and the junction held 1 base outside the gene matches. CDR1 MNHNS and CDR2 SASEGT come from the germline V gene.

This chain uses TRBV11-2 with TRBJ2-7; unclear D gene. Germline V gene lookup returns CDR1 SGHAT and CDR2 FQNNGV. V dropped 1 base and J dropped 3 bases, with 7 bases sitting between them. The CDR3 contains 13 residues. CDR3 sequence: CASSLVFSYEQYF. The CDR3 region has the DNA TGTGCCAGCAGCTTAGTATTCAGCTACGAGCAGTACTTC. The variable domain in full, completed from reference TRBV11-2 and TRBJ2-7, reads EAGVAQSPRYKIIEKRQSVAFWCNPISGHATLYWYQQILGQGPKLLIQFQNNGVVDDSQLPKDRFSAERLKGVDSTLKIQPAKLEDSAVYLCASSLVFSYEQYFGPGTRLTVT.

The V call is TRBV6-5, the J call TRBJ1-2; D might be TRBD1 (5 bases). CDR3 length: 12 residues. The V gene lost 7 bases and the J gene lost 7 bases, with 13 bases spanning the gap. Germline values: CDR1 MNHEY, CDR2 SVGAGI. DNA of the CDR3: TGTGCCAGCACCAACAGGCCCTCTGGCTACACCTTC. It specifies CASTNRPSGYTF.

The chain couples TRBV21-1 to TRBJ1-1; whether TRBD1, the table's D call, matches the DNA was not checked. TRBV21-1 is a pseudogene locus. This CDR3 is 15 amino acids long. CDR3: CASSKGTGGDTEAFF. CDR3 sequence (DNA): TGTGCCAGCAGCAAAGGGACAGGGGGGGACACTGAAGCTTTCTTT.

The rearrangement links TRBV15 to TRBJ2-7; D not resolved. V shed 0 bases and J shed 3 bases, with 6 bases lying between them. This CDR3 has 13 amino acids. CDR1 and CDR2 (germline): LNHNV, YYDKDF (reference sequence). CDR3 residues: CATSRDPNYEQYF. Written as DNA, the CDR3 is TGTGCCACCAGCAGAGATCCCAACTACGAGCAGTACTTC.

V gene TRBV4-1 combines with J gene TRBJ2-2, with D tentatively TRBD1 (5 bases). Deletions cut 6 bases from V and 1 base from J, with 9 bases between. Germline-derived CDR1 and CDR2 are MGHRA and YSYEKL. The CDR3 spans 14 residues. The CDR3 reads CASRVTENTGELFF. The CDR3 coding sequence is TGCGCCAGCAGGGTGACAGAGAACACCGGGGAGCTGTTTTTT.

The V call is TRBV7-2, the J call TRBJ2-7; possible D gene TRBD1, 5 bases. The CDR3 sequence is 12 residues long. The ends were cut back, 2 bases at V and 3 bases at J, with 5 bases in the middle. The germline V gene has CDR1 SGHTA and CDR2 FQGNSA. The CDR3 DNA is TGTGCCAGCAGCTTACAGGGCTACGAGCAGTACTTC. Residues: CASSLQGYEQYF. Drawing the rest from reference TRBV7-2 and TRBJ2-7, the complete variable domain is GAGVSQSPSNKVTEKGKDVELRCDPISGHTALYWYRQSLGQGLEFLIYFQGNSAPDKSGLPSDRFSAERTGGSVSTLTIQRTQQEDSAVYLCASSLQGYEQYFGPGTRLTVT.

CDR3 residues: CASSHTTGYTGELFF. The CDR3 nucleotides read TGTGCCAGCAGCCACACGACAGGGTACACCGGGGAGCTGTTTTTT. The V gene is TRBV6-5, the J gene TRBJ2-2; the match to TRBD1 covers 7 bases. CDR1 and CDR2 from the germline V gene are MNHEY and SVGAGI. V dropped 6 bases and J dropped 3; count of bases not matched to a gene: 7. CDR3 length equals 15 residues.

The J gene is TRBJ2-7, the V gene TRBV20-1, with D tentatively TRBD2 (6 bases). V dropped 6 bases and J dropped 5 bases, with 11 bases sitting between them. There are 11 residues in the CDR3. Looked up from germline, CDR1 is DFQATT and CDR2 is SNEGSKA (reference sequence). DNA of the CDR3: TGCAGTGCCACCCTAGCGAACGAGCAGTACTTC. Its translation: CSATLANEQYF.

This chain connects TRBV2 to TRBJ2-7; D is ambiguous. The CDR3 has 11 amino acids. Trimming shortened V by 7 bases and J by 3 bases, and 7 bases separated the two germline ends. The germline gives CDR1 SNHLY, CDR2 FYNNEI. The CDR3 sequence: CASTAFYEQYF. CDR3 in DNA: TGTGCCAGCACTGCGTTCTACGAGCAGTACTTC.

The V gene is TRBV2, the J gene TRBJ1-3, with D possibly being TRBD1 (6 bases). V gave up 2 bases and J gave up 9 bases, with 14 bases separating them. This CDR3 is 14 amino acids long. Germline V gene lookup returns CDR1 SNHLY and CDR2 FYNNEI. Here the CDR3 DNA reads TGTGCCAGCAGTGAACAGGGGCCGCTGGGCACCATATATTTT. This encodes CASSEQGPLGTIYF.